This TCR beta chain was captured in a study of blood T cells in healthy people across ages. CDR1 MNHNS and CDR2 SASEGT come from the germline V gene. The CDR3 loop spans 14 amino acids. Trimming took 2 bases from V and 7 from J, leaving 14 bases between them. Ten or more counts support this clonotype. Donors were systemically healthy Caucasian individuals from Russia aged roughly 6 to 90 years. Alongside a J-beta primer mix, a sample-barcoded 5' primer served in a second PCR lasting about 7 to 12 cycles. Each TCR beta cDNA got a 12-nucleotide random molecular identifier. TCRdb passed the 5' RACE reads through MiXCR, listing each CDR3 protein once. Of hundreds of thousands of distinct CDR3 sequences listed, about 30% are singletons.

The gene calls are TRBV6-1 and TRBJ2-5; either TRBD1 or TRBD2 may supply D (5 bases each). The sequenced material came from blood. This receptor was identified in a woman of 80 years or more in good health. Written as DNA, the CDR3 is TGTGCCAGCAGTGAACTCGGGACCGCGGGGACCCAGTACTTC. Its translation: CASSELGTAGTQYF.